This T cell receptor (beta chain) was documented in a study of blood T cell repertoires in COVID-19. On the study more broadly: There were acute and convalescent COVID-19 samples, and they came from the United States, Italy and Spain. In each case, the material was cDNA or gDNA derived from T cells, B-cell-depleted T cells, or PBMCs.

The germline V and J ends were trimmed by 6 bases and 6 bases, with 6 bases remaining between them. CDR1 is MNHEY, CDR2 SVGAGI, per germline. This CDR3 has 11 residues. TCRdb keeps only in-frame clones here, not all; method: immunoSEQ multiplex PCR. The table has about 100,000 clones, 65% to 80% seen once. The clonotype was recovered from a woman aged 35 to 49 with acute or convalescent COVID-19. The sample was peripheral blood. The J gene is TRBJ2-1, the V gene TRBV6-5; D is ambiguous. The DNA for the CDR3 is TGTGCCAGCAGCTATCTCAATGAGCAGTTCTTC. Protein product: CASSYLNEQFF.